This is a list of T cell receptor beta chains from one sample in a study of radiation and T cells in renal cell carcinoma. TCRdb's table, derived via immunoSEQ multiplex PCR, lists solely in-frame clones and lacks some. The sample lists some 150,000 clones, over 80% occurring once. The sequencing here drew on blood, taken from a patient whose treatment included radiotherapy and nephrectomy. These receptors came from a woman in her fifties or sixties with renal cell carcinoma. CDR3s leave out the opening cysteine and the closing phenylalanine or tryptophan.

v_call	j_call	cdr3_aa
TRBV5-1	TRBJ2-7	ASSLESGQTYEQY
TRBV6-1	TRBJ1-2	ASHWAGGVGYT
TRBV5-5	TRBJ1-4	ASSLSPGVGEKLF
TRBV15	TRBJ2-7	ATSRDPASHYEQY
TRBV11-2	TRBJ2-7	ASSFGGQIYEQY
TRBV4-1	TRBJ2-1	ASSQDGTSGGPYNEQF
TRBV7-3	TRBJ2-2	ASSFLETGELF
TRBV5-6	TRBJ2-5	ASSLRGEETQY
TRBV19	TRBJ2-1	ASSLRFNNEQF
TRBV6-4	TRBJ2-3	ASSDLLAGGPDTQY
TRBV7-8	TRBJ1-1	ASSLVTGNTEAF
TRBV5-6	TRBJ1-6	ASSFLQGWSSPLH
TRBV29-1	TRBJ1-4	SVIGGNEKLF
TRBV7-3	TRBJ1-1	ASSLNVGTEAF
TRBV5-1	TRBJ2-2	ASSTDFTGELF
TRBV6-1	TRBJ1-5	ASSELVGYSNQPQH
TRBV7-2	TRBJ1-4	ASSSSGPASNEKLF
TRBV25-1	TRBJ1-6	ASSEYGNTYNSPLH
TRBV19	TRBJ1-2	ASSRGFSDRGALYGYT
TRBV29-1	NA	SVTTVYEQY
TRBV18	TRBJ1-2	ASSSQLTQDYGYT
TRBV5-6	TRBJ1-1	ASSFYDRVGTEAF
TRBV11-2	TRBJ2-5	ASSPRGRGADWGTQY
TRBV19	TRBJ1-5	ASRAKGQINQPQH
TRBV5-1	TRBJ1-6	ASSWTGRNSPLH
TRBV5-1	TRBJ1-3	ASSSGQGNVGNTIY
TRBV13	TRBJ2-7	ASSLGGLRGLNEQY
TRBV6-5	TRBJ2-6	ASSYGQSGANVLT
TRBV19	TRBJ2-3	ASSIGTSGTKTDTQY
TRBV6-6	TRBJ1-1	ASSTGRQNTEAF
TRBV10-3	TRBJ2-7	AISEAGAYEQY
TRBV4-1	TRBJ1-2	ASSQRGAGGYT
TRBV15	TRBJ2-6	ATSLGASGANVLT
TRBV30	TRBJ1-1	AWTPPGQGMAF
TRBV29-1	TRBJ2-7	SVEGGQGPSYEQY
TRBV5-1	TRBJ1-1	ASSPEAVNTEAF
TRBV9	TRBJ2-4	ASSRELLAKNIQY
TRBV12-5	TRBJ2-7	ASGLITGEQY
TRBV19	TRBJ2-1	ASSPGGDPYNEQF